These T cell receptor beta chains were read from a single sample in a study of T-cell reconstitution after alpha-beta-depleted transplantation in children. A single record per CDR3 protein comes from TCRdb applying MiXCR to the PCR reads. Among roughly 790,000 distinct CDR3 sequences listed, roughly 15% were seen once. Here the sequenced sample was PBMCs, mostly from graft donor cells, taken 360 days after TCRalphabeta/CD19-depleted stem cell transplant. The receptors derive from a male patient younger than 18 who had a stem cell transplant for acute lymphoblastic leukemia, so the T cells may come from the graft donor. The CDR3 runs from the conserved cysteine through the conserved F or W. The order of the fields is clone size, V gene, D gene, CDR3 length, J gene, CDR3 protein, CDR3 DNA. The D gene is left open where the match is weak. The listing skips clone size in some rows; elsewhere it reads once, few, many or a size class.

clone size: few
V gene: TRBV5-1
D gene: .
CDR3 length: 14
J gene: TRBJ2-1
CDR3 protein: CASSFSPDYNEQFF
CDR3 DNA: TGCGCCAGCAGCTTCTCTCCAGACTACAATGAGCAGTTCTTC

clone size: .
V gene: TRBV7-2
D gene: .
CDR3 length: 17
J gene: TRBJ2-1
CDR3 protein: CASSLAGFGAGGNEQFF
CDR3 DNA: TGTGCCAGCAGCTTAGCGGGATTCGGGGCAGGAGGCAATGAGCAGTTCTTC

clone size: .
V gene: TRBV5-5
D gene: .
CDR3 length: 15
J gene: TRBJ2-7
CDR3 protein: CASSHLRAFSYEQYF
CDR3 DNA: TGTGCCAGCAGCCACCTCCGGGCTTTCTCCTACGAGCAGTACTTC

clone size: .
V gene: TRBV30
D gene: .
CDR3 length: 13
J gene: TRBJ1-1
CDR3 protein: CACLRRTNTEAFF
CDR3 DNA: TGTGCCTGCCTTAGACGGACGAACACTGAAGCTTTCTTT

clone size: many
V gene: TRBV5-1
D gene: .
CDR3 length: 14
J gene: TRBJ2-7
CDR3 protein: CASSITVDSYEQYF
CDR3 DNA: TGCGCCAGCAGCATTACAGTGGACTCCTACGAGCAGTACTTC

clone size: .
V gene: TRBV28
D gene: .
CDR3 length: 13
J gene: TRBJ2-7
CDR3 protein: CASSNNSPTEQYF
CDR3 DNA: TGTGCCAGCAGTAATAACTCGCCCACCGAGCAGTACTTC

clone size: few
V gene: TRBV5-1
D gene: TRBD1
CDR3 length: 16
J gene: TRBJ2-5
CDR3 protein: CASRHGGRGLQETQYF
CDR3 DNA: TGCGCCAGCAGACATGGAGGCAGGGGGCTCCAAGAGACCCAGTACTTC

clone size: .
V gene: TRBV6-1
D gene: .
CDR3 length: 15
J gene: TRBJ1-2
CDR3 protein: CASSEYIGSNYGYTF
CDR3 DNA: TGTGCCAGCAGTGAATATATCGGCAGTAACTATGGCTACACCTTC

clone size: .
V gene: TRBV4-1
D gene: .
CDR3 length: 20
J gene: TRBJ2-4
CDR3 protein: CASSQPPLRTSVLAKNIQYF
CDR3 DNA: TGCGCCAGCAGCCAACCCCCCTTGAGGACGTCGGTACTAGCCAAAAACATTCAGTACTTC

clone size: .
V gene: TRBV14
D gene: .
CDR3 length: 14
J gene: TRBJ2-5
CDR3 protein: CASSQARVVETQYF
CDR3 DNA: TGTGCCAGCAGCCAAGCCAGGGTGGTAGAGACCCAGTACTTC

clone size: many
V gene: TRBV10-3
D gene: .
CDR3 length: 15
J gene: TRBJ2-6
CDR3 protein: CATSPGVPGANVLTF
CDR3 DNA: TGTGCCACCTCCCCAGGGGTCCCTGGGGCCAACGTCCTGACTTTC

clone size: few
V gene: TRBV27
D gene: .
CDR3 length: 15
J gene: TRBJ1-5
CDR3 protein: CASSSRQSSNQPQHF
CDR3 DNA: TGTGCCAGCAGTTCCCGACAGAGTAGCAATCAGCCCCAGCATTTT

clone size: few
V gene: TRBV7-3
D gene: .
CDR3 length: 16
J gene: TRBJ1-1
CDR3 protein: CASSPPGKGKNTEAFF
CDR3 DNA: TGTGCCAGCAGTCCCCCCGGAAAGGGAAAGAACACTGAAGCTTTCTTT

clone size: few
V gene: TRBV6-5
D gene: .
CDR3 length: 15
J gene: TRBJ1-4
CDR3 protein: CASSYSGAINEKLFF
CDR3 DNA: TGTGCCAGCAGTTACTCCGGGGCTATAAATGAAAAACTGTTTTTT

clone size: few
V gene: TRBV5-1
D gene: TRBD2
CDR3 length: 14
J gene: TRBJ2-3
CDR3 protein: CASSLGTSGSTQYF
CDR3 DNA: TGCGCCAGCAGCTTGGGGACTAGCGGGAGCACGCAGTATTTT

clone size: few
V gene: TRBV12-3/TRBV12-4
D gene: TRBD2
CDR3 length: 13
J gene: TRBJ2-5
CDR3 protein: CASSLPERGTQYF
CDR3 DNA: TGTGCCAGCAGTTTGCCCGAGCGGGGGACCCAGTACTTC

clone size: .
V gene: TRBV20-1
D gene: .
CDR3 length: 14
J gene: TRBJ1-5
CDR3 protein: CSARYGVSNQPQHF
CDR3 DNA: TGCAGTGCTAGATACGGGGTTAGCAATCAGCCCCAGCATTTT

clone size: few
V gene: TRBV4-1
D gene: .
CDR3 length: 17
J gene: TRBJ2-3
CDR3 protein: CASSQWGPPILTDTQYF
CDR3 DNA: TGCGCCAGCAGCCAGTGGGGGCCGCCGATCCTCACAGATACGCAGTATTTT

clone size: .
V gene: TRBV4-2
D gene: TRBD2
CDR3 length: 17
J gene: TRBJ2-2
CDR3 protein: CASSSTSGRVGTGELFF
CDR3 DNA: TGTGCCAGCAGCTCGACTAGCGGGAGGGTCGGCACCGGGGAGCTGTTTTTT

clone size: .
V gene: TRBV4-1
D gene: TRBD2
CDR3 length: 14
J gene: TRBJ2-1
CDR3 protein: CASSHQREGHEQFF
CDR3 DNA: TGCGCCAGCAGCCACCAGCGGGAGGGCCATGAGCAGTTCTTC

clone size: few
V gene: TRBV14
D gene: TRBD1
CDR3 length: 17
J gene: TRBJ2-3
CDR3 protein: CASSQGYGTGRVDTQYF
CDR3 DNA: TGTGCCAGCAGCCAAGGATACGGGACAGGCAGGGTGGATACGCAGTATTTT

clone size: few
V gene: TRBV9
D gene: .
CDR3 length: 15
J gene: TRBJ2-1
CDR3 protein: CASSVEGHPYNEQFF
CDR3 DNA: TGTGCCAGCAGCGTTGAGGGGCACCCCTACAATGAGCAGTTCTTC

clone size: many
V gene: TRBV7-6
D gene: TRBD2
CDR3 length: 18
J gene: TRBJ2-3
CDR3 protein: CASSHQPSSGRSTDTQYF
CDR3 DNA: TGTGCCAGCAGCCACCAACCCTCTAGCGGGAGAAGTACAGATACGCAGTATTTT

clone size: .
V gene: TRBV9
D gene: TRBD2
CDR3 length: 15
J gene: TRBJ2-7
CDR3 protein: CASSGTGTNIYEQYF
CDR3 DNA: TGTGCCAGCAGCGGGACCGGGACTAACATCTACGAGCAGTACTTC

clone size: .
V gene: TRBV30
D gene: TRBD1
CDR3 length: 14
J gene: TRBJ2-7
CDR3 protein: CALDPGQGPYEQYF
CDR3 DNA: TGTGCCCTAGACCCGGGACAGGGCCCTTACGAGCAGTACTTC

clone size: .
V gene: TRBV5-5
D gene: .
CDR3 length: 15
J gene: TRBJ2-7
CDR3 protein: CASSLGTYGTYEQYF
CDR3 DNA: TGTGCCAGCAGCCTTGGTACCTACGGAACCTACGAGCAGTACTTC

clone size: few
V gene: TRBV7-2
D gene: .
CDR3 length: 14
J gene: TRBJ2-7
CDR3 protein: CASRPEPQVYEQYF
CDR3 DNA: TGTGCCAGCAGACCGGAACCTCAAGTATACGAGCAGTACTTC

clone size: few
V gene: TRBV12-3/TRBV12-4
D gene: TRBD2
CDR3 length: 17
J gene: TRBJ2-7
CDR3 protein: CASSLGGAGVTTYEQYF
CDR3 DNA: TGTGCCAGCAGCCTCGGGGGTGCGGGAGTTACAACCTACGAGCAGTACTTC

clone size: many
V gene: TRBV10-1
D gene: .
CDR3 length: 12
J gene: TRBJ2-4
CDR3 protein: CASSENLNIQYF
CDR3 DNA: TGCGCCAGCAGTGAGAACCTAAACATTCAGTACTTC

clone size: .
V gene: TRBV29-1
D gene: TRBD2
CDR3 length: 14
J gene: TRBJ2-1
CDR3 protein: CSVGLAGDYNEQFF
CDR3 DNA: TGCAGCGTGGGACTAGCCGGGGATTACAATGAGCAGTTCTTC

clone size: .
V gene: TRBV20-1
D gene: .
CDR3 length: 10
J gene: TRBJ2-7
CDR3 protein: CSALLYEQYF
CDR3 DNA: TGCAGTGCCCTGCTCTACGAGCAGTACTTC

clone size: .
V gene: TRBV7-9
D gene: TRBD2
CDR3 length: 16
J gene: TRBJ2-3
CDR3 protein: CASSLVLAGATDTQYF
CDR3 DNA: TGTGCCAGCAGCTTAGTGCTAGCGGGAGCTACAGATACGCAGTATTTT

clone size: .
V gene: TRBV7-8
D gene: TRBD2
CDR3 length: 17
J gene: TRBJ2-1
CDR3 protein: CASSSSRLAGVYNEQFF
CDR3 DNA: TGTGCCAGCAGCTCATCTAGATTAGCGGGAGTTTACAATGAGCAGTTCTTC

clone size: .
V gene: TRBV15
D gene: .
CDR3 length: 15
J gene: TRBJ1-1
CDR3 protein: CATRGADRLNTEAFF
CDR3 DNA: TGTGCCACCAGAGGGGCAGATAGATTGAACACTGAAGCTTTCTTT

clone size: .
V gene: TRBV11-2
D gene: .
CDR3 length: 15
J gene: TRBJ1-5
CDR3 protein: CASSLGLLGNQPQHF
CDR3 DNA: TGTGCCAGCAGCCTTGGCTTACTCGGCAATCAGCCCCAGCATTTT

clone size: many
V gene: TRBV3-1
D gene: TRBD2
CDR3 length: 15
J gene: TRBJ2-7
CDR3 protein: CASSHRSGRALEQYF
CDR3 DNA: TGTGCCAGCAGCCATCGAAGCGGGAGGGCCCTCGAGCAGTACTTC

clone size: once
V gene: TRBV15
D gene: TRBD2
CDR3 length: 18
J gene: TRBJ2-7
CDR3 protein: CATSRYGTSGSDSYEQYF
CDR3 DNA: TGTGCCACCAGCAGGTACGGGACTAGCGGGAGTGATTCCTACGAGCAGTACTTC